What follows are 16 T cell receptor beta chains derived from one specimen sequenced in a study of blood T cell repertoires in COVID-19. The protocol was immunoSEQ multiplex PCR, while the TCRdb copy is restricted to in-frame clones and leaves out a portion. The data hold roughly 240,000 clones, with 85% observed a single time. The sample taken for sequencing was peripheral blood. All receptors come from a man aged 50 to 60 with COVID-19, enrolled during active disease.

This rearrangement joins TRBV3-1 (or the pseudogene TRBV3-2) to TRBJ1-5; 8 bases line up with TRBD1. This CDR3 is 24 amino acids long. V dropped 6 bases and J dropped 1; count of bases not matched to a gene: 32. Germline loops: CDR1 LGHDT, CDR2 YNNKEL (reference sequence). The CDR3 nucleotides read TGTGCCAGCAGTCAAATCCAGGGGGCGTCGAAGAACCCACCTGGACAGGAAAGCAATCAGCCCCAGCATTTT. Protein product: CASSQIQGASKNPPGQESNQPQHF.

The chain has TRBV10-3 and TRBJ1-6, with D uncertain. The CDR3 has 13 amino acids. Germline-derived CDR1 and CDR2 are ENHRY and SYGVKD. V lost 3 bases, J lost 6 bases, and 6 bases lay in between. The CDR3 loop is CAISEQTNSPLHF. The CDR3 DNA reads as TGTGCCATCAGTGAACAGACTAATTCACCCCTCCACTTT.

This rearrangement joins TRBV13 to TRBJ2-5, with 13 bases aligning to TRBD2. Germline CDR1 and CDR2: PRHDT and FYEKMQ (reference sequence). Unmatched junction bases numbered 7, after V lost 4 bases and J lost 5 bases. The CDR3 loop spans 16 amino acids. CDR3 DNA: TGTGCCAGCAGCTCTTCGACTAGCGGGGGGCCGGAGACCCAGTACTTC. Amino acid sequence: CASSSSTSGGPETQYF.

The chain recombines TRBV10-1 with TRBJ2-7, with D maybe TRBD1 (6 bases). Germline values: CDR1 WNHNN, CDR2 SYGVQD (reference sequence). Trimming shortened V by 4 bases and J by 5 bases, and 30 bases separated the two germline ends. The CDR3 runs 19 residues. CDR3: CASSGQRTGTFSTRDEQYF. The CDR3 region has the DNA TGCGCCAGCAGTGGACAGCGTACAGGGACATTCTCCACAAGGGACGAGCAGTACTTC.

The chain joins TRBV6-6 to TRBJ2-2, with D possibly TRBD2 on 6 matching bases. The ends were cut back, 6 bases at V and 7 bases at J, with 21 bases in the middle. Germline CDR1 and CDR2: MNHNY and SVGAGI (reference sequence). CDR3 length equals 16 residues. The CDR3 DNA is TGTGCCAGCAGGCACCTTAACACTAGGGAGGTCGGGGAGCTGTTTTTT. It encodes CASRHLNTREVGELFF.

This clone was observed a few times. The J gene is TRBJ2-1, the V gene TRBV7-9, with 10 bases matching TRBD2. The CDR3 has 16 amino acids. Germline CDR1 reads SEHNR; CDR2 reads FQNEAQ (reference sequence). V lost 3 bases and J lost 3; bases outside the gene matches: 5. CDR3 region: CASSLPLAGDYNEQFF. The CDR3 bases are TGTGCCAGCAGCTTGCCCCTAGCGGGGGACTACAATGAGCAGTTCTTC.

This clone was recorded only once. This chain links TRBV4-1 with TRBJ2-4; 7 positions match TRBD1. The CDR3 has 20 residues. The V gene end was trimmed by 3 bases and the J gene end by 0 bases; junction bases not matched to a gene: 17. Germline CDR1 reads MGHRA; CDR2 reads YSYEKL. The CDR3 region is CASSQADRATSKLAKNIQYF. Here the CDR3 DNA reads TGCGCCAGCAGCCAGGCTGACAGGGCCACCTCGAAACTAGCCAAAAACATTCAGTACTTC.

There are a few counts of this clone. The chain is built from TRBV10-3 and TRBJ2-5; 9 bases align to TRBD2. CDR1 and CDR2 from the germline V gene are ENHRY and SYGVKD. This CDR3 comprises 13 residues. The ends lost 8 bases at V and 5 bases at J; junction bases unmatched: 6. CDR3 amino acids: CAISSGGLETQYF. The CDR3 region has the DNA TGTGCCATCTCGAGCGGGGGGTTGGAGACCCAGTACTTC.

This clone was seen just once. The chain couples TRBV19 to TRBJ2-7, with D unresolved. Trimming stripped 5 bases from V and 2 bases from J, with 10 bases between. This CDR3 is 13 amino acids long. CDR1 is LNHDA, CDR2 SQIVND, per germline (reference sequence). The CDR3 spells CASSVDLPYEQYF. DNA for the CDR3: TGTGCCAGTAGTGTTGACTTGCCCTACGAGCAGTACTTC.

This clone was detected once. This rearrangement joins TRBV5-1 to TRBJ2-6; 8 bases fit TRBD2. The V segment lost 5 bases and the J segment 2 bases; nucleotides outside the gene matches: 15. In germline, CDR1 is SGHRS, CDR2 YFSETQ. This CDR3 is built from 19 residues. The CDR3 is CASSSAQGLALAGANVLTF. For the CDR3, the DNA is TGCGCCAGCAGTTCTGCCCAAGGACTAGCTTTGGCTGGGGCCAACGTCCTGACTTTC. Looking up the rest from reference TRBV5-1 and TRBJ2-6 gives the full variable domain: KAGVTQTPRYLIKTRGQQVTLSCSPISGHRSVSWYQQTPGQGLQFLFEYFSETQRNKGNFPGRFSGRQFSNSRSEMNVSTLELGDSALYLCASSSAQGLALAGANVLTFGAGSRLTVL.

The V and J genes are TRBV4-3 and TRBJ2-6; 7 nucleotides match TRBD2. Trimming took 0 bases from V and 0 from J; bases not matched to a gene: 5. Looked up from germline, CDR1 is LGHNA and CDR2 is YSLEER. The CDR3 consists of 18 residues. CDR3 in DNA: TGCGCCAGCAGCCAAGAGGGGACTACCCACTCTGGGGCCAACGTCCTGACTTTC. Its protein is CASSQEGTTHSGANVLTF.

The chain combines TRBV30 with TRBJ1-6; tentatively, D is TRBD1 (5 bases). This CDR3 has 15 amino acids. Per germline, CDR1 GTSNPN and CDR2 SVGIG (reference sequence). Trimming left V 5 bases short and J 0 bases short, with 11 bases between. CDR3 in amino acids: CAWWRGGSYNSPLHF. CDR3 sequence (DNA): TGTGCCTGGTGGAGGGGAGGCTCCTATAATTCACCCCTCCACTTT. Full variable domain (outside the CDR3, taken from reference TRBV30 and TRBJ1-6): SQTIHQWPATLVQPVGSPLSLECTVEGTSNPNLYWYRQAAGRGLQLLFYSVGIGQISSEVPQNLSASRPQDRQFILSSKKLLLSDSGFYLCAWWRGGSYNSPLHFGNGTRLTVT.

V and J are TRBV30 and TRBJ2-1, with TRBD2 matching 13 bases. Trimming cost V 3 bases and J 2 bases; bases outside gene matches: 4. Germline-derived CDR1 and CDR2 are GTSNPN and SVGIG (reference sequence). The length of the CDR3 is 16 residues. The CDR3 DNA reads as TGTGCCTGGAGGTGGACTAGCGGGGGTACCTACAATGAGCAGTTCTTC. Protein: CAWRWTSGGTYNEQFF.

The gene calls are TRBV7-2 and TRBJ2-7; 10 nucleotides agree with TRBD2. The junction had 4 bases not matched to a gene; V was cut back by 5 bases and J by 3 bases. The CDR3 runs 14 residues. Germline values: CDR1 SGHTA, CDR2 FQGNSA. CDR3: CASSNSGGYYEQYF. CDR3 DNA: TGTGCCAGCAGCAATAGCGGGGGGTACTACGAGCAGTACTTC.

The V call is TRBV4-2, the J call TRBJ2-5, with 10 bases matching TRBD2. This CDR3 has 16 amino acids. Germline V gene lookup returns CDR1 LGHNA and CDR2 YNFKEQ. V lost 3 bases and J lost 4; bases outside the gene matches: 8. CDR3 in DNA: TGTGCCAGCAGCCAGATGATAGCGGGGGGACCAGAGACCCAGTACTTC. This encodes CASSQMIAGGPETQYF.

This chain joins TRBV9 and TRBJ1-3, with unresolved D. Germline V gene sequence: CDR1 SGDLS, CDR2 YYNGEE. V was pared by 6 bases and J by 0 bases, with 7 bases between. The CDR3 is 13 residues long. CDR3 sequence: CASTGNSGNTIYF. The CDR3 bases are TGTGCCAGCACCGGTAACTCTGGAAACACCATATATTTT.